Sequencing of this TCR beta chain was carried out in a study of blood T cell repertoires in COVID-19 (dated by TCRdb to 2018 to 2020). For context, the study as a whole: The collaborator samples originated in the United States, Italy and Spain and spanned the acute and convalescent phases of COVID-19. The material from the prospective study consisted of cDNA or gDNA derived from T cells, B-cell-depleted T cells, or PBMCs. Subjects who had been exposed to COVID-19, were actively infected with it, or had recovered from it provided the deeply sampled blood TCRbeta repertoires that made up the dataset. The repertoires were made available in a free public database intended to serve as a resource for research on the immune response to SARS-CoV-2. The samples were drawn from the first 160 participants of the ongoing ImmuneRACE study and from some 1,300 subjects provided by 6 global collaborators. A de-identified subject ID, COVID-19 status, age in years and sex were almost always included in the sample metadata. Where HLA class I and class II types were available, the types were taken from metadata supplied by the sample provider, not from assay-based typing. Points the paper makes about the study in general: How much clinical and demographic metadata was included differed by source and by participant, and the metadata was provided uncurated.

Per the germline V gene, SNHLY is the CDR1 and FYNNEI is the CDR2. V is clipped by 3 bases and J by 1 base, and the sequence between their germline boundaries is 13 bases long. Inclusive of the bounding cysteine and phenylalanine, the CDR3 is 15 residues long. The entry retains the CDR3 DNA only, 45 bases that are in frame from base 1. TCRbeta CDR3 regions were amplified from genomic DNA by means of the immunoSEQ Assay, a bias-controlled multiplex PCR. The study's own analysis went as follows. Nucleated cell counts per sample were estimated from amplification of reference gene primers within the assay. Sequence reads were collapsed and filtered to measure the absolute abundance of every unique TCRbeta CDR3 rearrangement. Productive Simpson clonality was computed per sample as the square root of Simpson's diversity index over productive rearrangements. The table was pulled from immuneACCESS by TCRdb, which kept in-frame rearrangements only. Such tables lose some clones; where checked, under half of the loss comes from unresolved V genes, and the rest has no known cause. V, J and clone size were drawn from that table, and D and trimming were deduced from the DNA. The sample table shows over 200,000 clones, and roughly 87% are seen once. The biggest ten clones account for about 12% of the sample.

A second Seattle source provided samples from volunteer blood donors who had recovered from COVID-19. Collaborating institutions collected whole blood in K2EDTA tubes following their own protocols. For TCRbeta analysis, collaborators shipped samples as frozen whole blood, isolated PBMCs, or DNA extracted from either of those sample types. As regards this clone: The antigen it binds to is not known. No base qualities exist here, and no much larger clone lies one base off it.

The chain joins TRBV2 to TRBJ2-7; possibly the D gene is TRBD2, per 6 matching bases. Sequencing used peripheral blood. This TCR came from a woman aged 18-35 years who had recovered from COVID-19. The sequenced DNA: TGTGCCAGCAGTGAGGGCGGGACCCTTTCCTACGAGCAGTACTTC. It encodes CASSEGGTLSYEQYF.